What follows describes a single TCR beta chain. Repertoires were generated with immunoSEQ multiplex PCR, while TCRdb's copy carries only in-frame clones and drops some. This sample has under 600,000 clones, with about 75% found just once. These data come from a study of shared clonotypes between healthy human individuals. This CDR3 is built from 13 residues. V gave up 1 base and J gave up 7 bases, with 10 bases separating them. In germline, CDR1 is LGHNA, CDR2 YSLEER. Material: PBMCs. The chain carries TRBV4-3 and TRBJ2-5; D is undetermined. This TCR came from a woman aged 40 to 50 in good health. Some clones in this sample may be carry-over from other donors' samples. CDR3 DNA sequence: TGCGCCAGCAGCCAAGTTCGCGGCGGGACCCAGTACTTC. It translates to CASSQVRGGTQYF.